This TCR beta chain came from a study of cytomegalovirus exposure and HLA in healthy donors. Whole-study context: Previous work identified 95 million to 140 million unique TCR beta sequences from about 179 million T cells. Overall study results and limits: The authors reported that TCR beta sequences could predict HLA-A and HLA-B alleles. These predictions were accurate for most subjects in the first cohort.

The CDR3 totals 17 residues. Germline V gene data show CDR1 as SGHNT and CDR2 as YYREEE (reference sequence). V was cut by 0 bases and J by 0 bases, with 10 bases left in between. Note on this clone: The antigen remains unidentified.

Primers: 60 Vbeta forward and 13 Jbeta reverse. Profiling relied on immunoSEQ multiplex PCR, and the TCRdb table lists in-frame clones only, not all of them. Of 150,000 to 200,000 clones in the sample, under 85% are singletons; the top ten hold about 1.4%. This chain joins TRBV5-4 and TRBJ1-6, with D uncertain. Input material: PBMCs. This clonotype was sampled from a woman between 25 and 40 years old in good health and CMV-seronegative. The CDR3 DNA is TGTGCCAGCAGCTTGGATGGTCTGAGCTCCTATAATTCACCCCTCCACTTT. Amino acids: CASSLDGLSSYNSPLHF. The complete variable domain, with remaining parts taken from reference TRBV5-4 and TRBJ1-6, reads ETGVTQSPTHLIKTRGQQVTLRCSSQSGHNTVSWYQQALGQGPQFIFQYYREEENGRGNFPPRFSGLQFPNYSSELNVNALELDDSALYLCASSLDGLSSYNSPLHFGNGTRLTVT.